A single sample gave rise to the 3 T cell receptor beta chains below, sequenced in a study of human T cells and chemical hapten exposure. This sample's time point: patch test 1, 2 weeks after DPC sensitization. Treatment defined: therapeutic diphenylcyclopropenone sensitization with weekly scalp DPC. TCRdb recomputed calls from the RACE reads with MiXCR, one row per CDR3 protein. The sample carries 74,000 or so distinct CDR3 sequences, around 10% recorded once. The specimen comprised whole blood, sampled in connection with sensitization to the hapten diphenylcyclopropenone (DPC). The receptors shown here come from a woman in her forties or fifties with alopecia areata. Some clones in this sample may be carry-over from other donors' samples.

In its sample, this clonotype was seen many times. The CDR3 here is CASSLRGTIQDTQYF. The CDR3 region has the DNA TGTGCCAGCAGTTTACGTGGGACTATCCAAGATACGCAGTATTTT. This chain connects TRBV27 to TRBJ2-3; 7 positions agree with TRBD2. In germline, CDR1 is MNHEY, CDR2 SMNVEV (reference sequence). The CDR3 extends over 15 amino acids. J was trimmed by 5 bases and V by 2 bases; bases with no gene match: 7.

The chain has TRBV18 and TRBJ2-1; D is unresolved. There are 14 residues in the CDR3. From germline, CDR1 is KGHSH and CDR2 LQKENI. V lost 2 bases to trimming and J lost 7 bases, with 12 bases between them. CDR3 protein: CASSPYPGLNEQFF. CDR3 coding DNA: TGTGCCAGCTCACCATACCCGGGTCTAAATGAGCAGTTCTTC. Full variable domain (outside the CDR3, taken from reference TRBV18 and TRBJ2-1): NAGVMQNPRHLVRRRGQEARLRCSPMKGHSHVYWYRQLPEEGLKFMVYLQKENIIDESGMPKERFSAEFPKEGPSILRIQQVVRGDSAAYFCASSPYPGLNEQFFGPGTRLTVL.

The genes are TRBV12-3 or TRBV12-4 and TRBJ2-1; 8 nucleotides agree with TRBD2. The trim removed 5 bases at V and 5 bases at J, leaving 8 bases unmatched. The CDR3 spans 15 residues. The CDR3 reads CASSPYSGVNNEQFF. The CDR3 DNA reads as TGTGCCAGCAGTCCTTATAGCGGGGTGAACAATGAGCAGTTCTTC.